This paragraph covers one TCR beta chain sequence. Its target is unknown. This sample is part of a study of T-cell memory formation after mild COVID-19. Study-level results: Some responding clones appeared in pre-infection memory, suggesting cross-reactive memory joined. Among clones contracting day 15 to 85, CD4/CD8 was balanced, whereas later expanders leaned CD4+.

Sample barcodes and UMIs were carried by the TCR alpha and TCR beta cDNA libraries that 5'RACE generated with constant-segment primers. TCRdb recomputed calls from the 5' RACE reads with MiXCR, one row per CDR3 protein. This table has hundreds of thousands of distinct CDR3 sequences, about 20% appearing once. The germline gives CDR1 MNHEY, CDR2 SVGAGI. The CDR3 is 15 residues long. V lost 6 bases to trimming and J lost 4 bases, with 16 bases between them. Sequencing input: PBMCs or a T cell subset sorted from them (not recorded which). The genes are TRBV6-5 and TRBJ1-5; weak D call: TRBD1 (6 bases). This receptor was obtained from an adult woman who had mild COVID-19 (a few samples of this study predate the infection). Cell type and time point are not known. CDR3: CASSDDGTRNQPQHF. The CDR3 DNA sequence: TGTGCCAGCAGCGATGACGGGACACGGAATCAGCCCCAGCATTTT.